The 11 T cell receptor beta chains below all came from one sample that was sequenced in a study of T-cell reconstitution after alpha-beta-depleted transplantation in children. A library of TCRbeta sequences, prepared with unique molecular identifiers, was generated. TCRdb ran MiXCR on the PCR reads and lists one entry per CDR3 protein. The sample holds hundreds of thousands of distinct CDR3 sequences, roughly a tenth seen once. The material sequenced was PBMCs from the stem cell graft donor, taken from the stem cell graft. These receptor sequences come from a human donor who donated a stem cell graft to a child with acute lymphoblastic leukemia.

This clonotype was counted at least ten times. The J gene is TRBJ2-2, the V gene TRBV7-2, with TRBD2 as a possible D gene (5 bases). CDR3 length equals 15 residues. Germline CDR1 and CDR2: SGHTA and FQGNSA. The germline V and J ends were trimmed by 3 bases and 0 bases, with 8 bases remaining between them. The CDR3 sequence is CASSFSGANTGELFF. The DNA for the CDR3 is TGTGCCAGCAGCTTCAGCGGAGCGAACACCGGGGAGCTGTTTTTT.

The chain uses TRBV27 and TRBJ1-6; 8 nucleotides agree with TRBD1. Germline V lookup: CDR1 MNHEY, CDR2 SMNVEV (reference sequence). J gave up 7 bases and V 3 bases, and 5 bases lay outside the gene matches. The CDR3 extends over 15 amino acids. CDR3 bases: TGTGCCAGCAGTTTTTCCGGGACAGGCAATTCACCCCTCCACTTT. The encoded protein is CASSFSGTGNSPLHF.

Many counts were recorded for this clonotype. This chain uses TRBV13 with TRBJ2-3, with 8 bases identical to TRBD2. The germline V gene has CDR1 PRHDT and CDR2 FYEKMQ (reference sequence). The CDR3 extends over 16 amino acids. J was trimmed by 1 base and V by 5 bases; bases with no gene match: 8. CDR3: CASSPGGSGGTDTQYF. The CDR3, as DNA: TGTGCCAGCAGCCCCGGTGGTAGCGGGGGCACAGATACGCAGTATTTT.

This clonotype was observed at least ten times. The CDR3 region is CASSSGLAGSTDTQYF. The CDR3 DNA reads TGCGCCAGCAGCTCGGGACTAGCGGGGTCCACAGATACGCAGTATTTT. The chain joins TRBV5-1 to TRBJ2-3, with 13 positions matching TRBD2. Germline V gene lookup returns CDR1 SGHRS and CDR2 YFSETQ. V lost 3 bases, J lost 2 bases, and 3 bases stayed unmatched. The CDR3 loop spans 16 amino acids. Combining the CDR3 with reference TRBV5-1 and TRBJ2-3 gives the whole variable domain KAGVTQTPRYLIKTRGQQVTLSCSPISGHRSVSWYQQTPGQGLQFLFEYFSETQRNKGNFPGRFSGRQFSNSRSEMNVSTLELGDSALYLCASSSGLAGSTDTQYFGPGTRLTVL.

This clonotype was counted between two and nine times. The chain uses TRBV10-3 and TRBJ2-1, with D possibly TRBD1 on 6 matching bases. The V and J ends lost 7 bases and 0 bases respectively, with 10 bases between them. From germline, CDR1 is ENHRY and CDR2 SYGVKD. This CDR3 region has 14 residues. The CDR3 region is CAIKLDSSYNEQFF. The CDR3 nucleotides read TGTGCCATCAAACTGGACAGCTCCTACAATGAGCAGTTCTTC.

This clonotype showed up just a few times. The gene calls are TRBV12-3 or TRBV12-4 and TRBJ1-1, with a tentative D call TRBD1 (5 bases). This CDR3 is built from 13 residues. The germline V and J ends were trimmed by 0 bases and 7 bases, with 9 bases remaining between them. This chain's CDR3 is CASSLAEGLEAFF. The CDR3 coding sequence is TGTGCCAGCAGTTTAGCAGAGGGACTTGAAGCTTTCTTT.

The CDR3 DNA is TGTGCCAGCAGCTTAGCCGTGGACTGGGAGCAGTACTTC. This gives the protein CASSLAVDWEQYF. The rearrangement uses TRBV7-2 and TRBJ2-7, with D perhaps matching TRBD2 (5 bases). The CDR3 is 13 amino acids. V gave up 0 bases and J gave up 7 bases, with 10 bases separating them. Per the germline V gene, CDR1 is SGHTA and CDR2 is FQGNSA.

This clonotype was recorded many times. The chain is built from TRBV12-3 or TRBV12-4 and TRBJ2-2; D perhaps matches TRBD1 (6 bases). The CDR3 extends over 14 amino acids. The V end was cut by 8 bases, the J end by 3 bases, with 13 bases between. The CDR3 coding sequence is TGTGCCAGCGCGTCAGGGGCCGACACCGGGGAGCTGTTTTTT. Encoded protein: CASASGADTGELFF.

This CDR3 reads CASSTTTRTSMETQYF. As DNA, the CDR3 is TGTGCCAGCAGTACTACGACGCGGACTAGCATGGAGACCCAGTACTTC. The J gene is TRBJ2-5, the V gene TRBV6-2 or TRBV6-3; TRBD2 matches at 8 bases. The V segment lost 5 bases and the J segment 5 bases; nucleotides outside the gene matches: 13. CDR1 and CDR2 (germline): MNHEY, SVGEGT. The CDR3 is 16 amino acids.

This clonotype was counted ten times or more. The chain links TRBV20-1 to TRBJ2-2; 10 nucleotides agree with TRBD2. V dropped 0 bases and J dropped 6; count of bases not matched to a gene: 10. CDR3 length: 17 amino acids. CDR1 is DFQATT and CDR2 is SNEGSKA in the germline V gene (reference sequence). Here the CDR3 reads CSARDLEELAGSGELFF. CDR3 sequence (DNA): TGCAGTGCTAGAGATTTGGAAGAACTAGCGGGGTCCGGGGAGCTGTTTTTT.

This clonotype was counted many times. V and J are TRBV12-3 or TRBV12-4 and TRBJ2-7; 7 positions agree with TRBD2. The CDR3 has 14 residues. J lost 3 bases, V lost 6 bases, and 8 bases had no gene match. This chain's CDR3 is CASSTAGLYYEQYF. Here the CDR3 DNA reads TGTGCCAGCAGCACAGCGGGGTTGTACTACGAGCAGTACTTC.